These 20 T cell receptor beta chains share one sample of origin, sequenced in a study of CXCR3-negative and CXCR3-positive naive CD8 T cells. Study-level points and caveats: Comparison of naive cells showed more hydrophobic TRB CDR3s in CXCR3-positive than in CXCR3-negative naive cells.

The libraries of TRB cDNA were prepared using 5' RACE with UMI labels. Reanalyzing the 5' RACE reads, TCRdb keeps one entry per CDR3 protein, without DNA. Its table records roughly 120,000 distinct CDR3 sequences. For these receptors, no antigen is known. Sequenced material: naive CXCR3+ CD8+ T cells from blood. Subset described: CD45RO-CCR7+CD27+CD95- naive CD8+ T cells expressing CXCR3 (TNR3+). These receptor sequences come from a human donor in good health. Some clones in this sample may be carry-over from other donors' samples.

V and J are TRBV20-1 and TRBJ2-1; lacking DNA, the TRBD1 call made by TCRdb goes unchecked. Germline values: CDR1 DFQATT, CDR2 SNEGSKA (reference sequence). The CDR3 length is 14 residues. The CDR3 is CSARDRDSFNEQFF.

This chain uses TRBV29-1 with TRBJ2-3; absent DNA, TCRdb's TRBD1 call cannot be checked. The CDR3 runs 13 residues. The germline gives CDR1 SQVTM, CDR2 ANQGSEA. This CDR3 is CSGRDRAAGTQYF.

The chain has TRBV6-4 and TRBJ2-1; the D call from TCRdb, TRBD1, cannot be confirmed without DNA. CDR3 length equals 15 residues. Germline assignment: CDR1 MRHNA and CDR2 SNTAGT. The chain's CDR3 is CASSDSGGGFNEQFF.

The V call is TRBV6-5, the J call TRBJ2-1; the TCRdb call, TRBD1, lacks DNA for checking. The CDR3 covers 13 residues. The V gene's germline CDR1 is MNHEY and CDR2 SVGAGI. CDR3 protein: CASSYRGFNEQFF.

This CDR3 reads CASSPSMGRDEQYF. V is TRBV14 and J is TRBJ2-7; TCRdb selects TRBD1, and the lack of DNA leaves this call unchecked. Germline CDR1 and CDR2: SGHDN and FVKESK. This CDR3 spans 14 amino acids.

This chain joins TRBV5-1 and TRBJ1-5; TCRdb indicates TRBD1, and absent DNA this call remains unverified. The CDR3 extends over 15 amino acids. Germline assignment: CDR1 SGHRS and CDR2 YFSETQ. The CDR3 protein is CASSVSGAPNQPQHF.

The V and J genes are TRBV12-3 or TRBV12-4 and TRBJ2-5; TCRdb indicates TRBD1, and absent DNA this call remains unverified. The CDR3 runs 13 residues. The chain's CDR3 is CASSWYREETQYF.

V is TRBV7-6 and J is TRBJ2-3; TCRdb lists TRBD2, though no DNA is available to test this call. The CDR3 has 15 residues. In germline, CDR1 is SGHVS, CDR2 FNYEAQ. The CDR3 is CASSLTSGAPDTQYF.

The rearrangement uses TRBV28 and TRBJ2-2; TCRdb returns TRBD2, unconfirmable since there is no DNA. This CDR3 is 13 amino acids long. Germline CDR1 and CDR2: MDHEN and SYDVKM. CDR3 in amino acids: CASSGRRTGELFF.

The chain couples TRBV28 to TRBJ1-1. Germline values: CDR1 MDHEN, CDR2 SYDVKM. The CDR3 has 15 residues. This CDR3 reads CASRGGAGMNTEAFF.

The chain joins TRBV9 to TRBJ2-5; the TRBD1 assignment by TCRdb is unverifiable without DNA. Germline loops: CDR1 SGDLS, CDR2 YYNGEE. CDR3 length equals 13 residues. This CDR3 is CASGSQGEETQYF.

This rearrangement joins TRBV28 to TRBJ2-5; TCRdb calls TRBD2, which cannot be checked without DNA. The germline CDR1 and CDR2 sequences are MDHEN and SYDVKM. The CDR3 spans 15 residues. CDR3 protein: CASSLAGGLQETQYF.

The CDR3 region is CASSDSGSWNEQFF. The rearrangement uses TRBV9 and TRBJ2-1; TCRdb's D call of TRBD2 is untestable without DNA. The length of the CDR3 is 14 residues. The germline gives CDR1 SGDLS, CDR2 YYNGEE. The full variable domain, with the rest looked up from reference TRBV9 and TRBJ2-1, is DSGVTQTPKHLITATGQRVTLRCSPRSGDLSVYWYQQSLDQGLQFLIQYYNGEERAKGNILERFSAQQFPDLHSELNLSSLELGDSALYFCASSDSGSWNEQFFGPGTRLTVL.

Here the CDR3 reads CAWSVSGDEGNQPQHF. The V gene is TRBV30, the J gene TRBJ1-5; TCRdb proposes TRBD1, but this gene call is untestable without DNA. The germline gives CDR1 GTSNPN, CDR2 SVGIG (reference sequence). CDR3 length equals 16 residues.

The chain employs TRBV7-6 and TRBJ1-6. Germline lookup yields CDR1 SGHVS and CDR2 FNYEAQ. This CDR3 region has 15 residues. CDR3 region: CASSADRSYNSPLHF.

The chain has TRBV5-1 and TRBJ2-7; TCRdb outputs TRBD1, but without DNA this stays unchecked. From germline, CDR1 is SGHRS and CDR2 YFSETQ. This CDR3 comprises 14 residues. The CDR3 reads CASSLGGASYEQYF.

V usage is TRBV28 and J usage is TRBJ2-3; TCRdb selects TRBD2, and the lack of DNA leaves this call unchecked. CDR3 size: 16 residues. The germline gives CDR1 MDHEN, CDR2 SYDVKM. The CDR3 reads CASSFRSGGRTDTQYF.

J is TRBJ2-7 and V is TRBV20-1; the D gene TCRdb calls, TRBD2, cannot be checked with no DNA. This CDR3 is built from 16 residues. Germline V gene sequence: CDR1 DFQATT, CDR2 SNEGSKA (reference sequence). The CDR3 here is CSARDPPSGKLYEQYF.

The chain carries TRBV20-1 and TRBJ2-5; the D call of TRBD1 rests on TCRdb alone, since no DNA is present to check it. This CDR3 is built from 15 residues. Germline assignment: CDR1 DFQATT and CDR2 SNEGSKA (reference sequence). The CDR3 spells CSARDWLGTQETQYF.

This chain uses TRBV19 with TRBJ1-5. Germline CDR1 is LNHDA and CDR2 is SQIVND (reference sequence). There are 12 residues in the CDR3. The CDR3 loop reads CASSIGNQPQHF.